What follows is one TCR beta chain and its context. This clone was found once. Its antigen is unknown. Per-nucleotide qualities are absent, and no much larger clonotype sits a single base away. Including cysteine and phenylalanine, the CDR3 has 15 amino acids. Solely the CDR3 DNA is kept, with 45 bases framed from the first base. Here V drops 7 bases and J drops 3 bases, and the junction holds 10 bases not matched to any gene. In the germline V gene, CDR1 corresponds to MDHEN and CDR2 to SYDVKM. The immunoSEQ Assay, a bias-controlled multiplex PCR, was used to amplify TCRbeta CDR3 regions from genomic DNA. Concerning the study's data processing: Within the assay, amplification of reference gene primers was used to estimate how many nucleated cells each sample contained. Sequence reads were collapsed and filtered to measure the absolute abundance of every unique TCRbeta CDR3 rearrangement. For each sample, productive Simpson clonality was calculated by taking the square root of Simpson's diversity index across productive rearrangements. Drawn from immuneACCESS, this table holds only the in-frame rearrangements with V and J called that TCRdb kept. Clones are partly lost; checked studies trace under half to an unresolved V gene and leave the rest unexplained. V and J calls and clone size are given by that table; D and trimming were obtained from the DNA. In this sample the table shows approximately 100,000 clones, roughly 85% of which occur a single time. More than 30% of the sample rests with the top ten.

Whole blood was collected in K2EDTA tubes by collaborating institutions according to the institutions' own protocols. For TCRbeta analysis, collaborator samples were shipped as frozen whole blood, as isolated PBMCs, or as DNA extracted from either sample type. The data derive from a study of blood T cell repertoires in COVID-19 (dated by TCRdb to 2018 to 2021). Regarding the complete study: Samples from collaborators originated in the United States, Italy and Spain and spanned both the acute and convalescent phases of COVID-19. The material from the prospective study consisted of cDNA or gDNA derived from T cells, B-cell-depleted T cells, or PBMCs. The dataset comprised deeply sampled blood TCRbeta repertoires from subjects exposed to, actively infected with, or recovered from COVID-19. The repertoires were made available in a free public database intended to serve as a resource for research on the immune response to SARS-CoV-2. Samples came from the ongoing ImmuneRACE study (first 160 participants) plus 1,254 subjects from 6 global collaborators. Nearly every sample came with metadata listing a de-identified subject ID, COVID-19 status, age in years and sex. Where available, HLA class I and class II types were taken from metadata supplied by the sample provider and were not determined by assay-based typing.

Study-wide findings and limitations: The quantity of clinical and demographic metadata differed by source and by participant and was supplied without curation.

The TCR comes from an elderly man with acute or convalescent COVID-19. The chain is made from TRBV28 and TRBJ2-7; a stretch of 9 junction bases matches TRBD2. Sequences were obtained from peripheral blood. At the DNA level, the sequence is TGTGCCAGCAATAGGAACAGACTAGCGGTCTACGAGCAGTACTTC. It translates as CASNRNRLAVYEQYF.